A selection of T cell receptor beta chains follows, all from one sample in a study of breast tumors, draining lymph nodes, adjacent tissues. TCRdb itself ran the multiplex PCR reads through MiXCR, one entry per CDR3 protein. In the table there are fewer than 8,000 distinct CDR3 sequences, roughly 44% of which are singletons. Sequences were obtained from tumor-adjacent breast tissue. Every receptor here comes from a female donor with breast cancer. Some clones in this sample may be carry-over from other donors' samples. Each CDR3 is given with its conserved first and last residue. Only part of the rows carry a size: once, few, many, or a class if the clone is expanded.

clone_size: -; v_call: TRBV20-1; cdr3_length: 14; cdr3_aa: CSARLPRGAETQYF
clone_size: -; v_call: TRBV20-1; cdr3_length: 14; cdr3_aa: CSARNRDRGREQYF
clone_size: many; v_call: TRBV25-1; cdr3_length: 14; cdr3_aa: CASSSRQLGEKLFF
clone_size: medium-sized; v_call: TRBV7-2; cdr3_length: 14; cdr3_aa: CASSRAGGHNEQYF
clone_size: -; v_call: TRBV20-1; cdr3_length: 12; cdr3_aa: CSARDRSYGYTF
clone_size: few; v_call: TRBV12-3/TRBV12-4; cdr3_length: 12; cdr3_aa: CASSHPAGVAFF
clone_size: many; v_call: TRBV20-1; cdr3_length: 13; cdr3_aa: CSADREGTGELFF
clone_size: -; v_call: TRBV4-2; cdr3_length: 15; cdr3_aa: CASSQNQGTDSPLYF
clone_size: -; v_call: TRBV10-2; cdr3_length: 14; cdr3_aa: CASCPGQGSAQAFF
clone_size: -; v_call: TRBV20-1; cdr3_length: 16; cdr3_aa: CSAHPGTSGSTDTQYF
clone_size: -; v_call: TRBV7-7; cdr3_length: 13; cdr3_aa: CASSPGHGEPLHF
clone_size: many; v_call: TRBV19; cdr3_length: 19; cdr3_aa: CASSLGGLAGWTSTDTQYF
clone_size: medium-sized; v_call: TRBV5-1; cdr3_length: 16; cdr3_aa: CASSLTGTGVDYGYTF
clone_size: -; v_call: TRBV19; cdr3_length: 14; cdr3_aa: CASSIDPTNEKLFF
clone_size: many; v_call: TRBV7-6; cdr3_length: 17; cdr3_aa: CASSLSHRDRVNNGYTF
clone_size: many; v_call: TRBV7-8; cdr3_length: 15; cdr3_aa: CASRRGREAPGELFF
clone_size: -; v_call: TRBV20-1; cdr3_length: 14; cdr3_aa: CSARVTSGYNEQFF
clone_size: medium-sized; v_call: TRBV2; cdr3_length: 14; cdr3_aa: CASRSAESTDTQYF
clone_size: -; v_call: TRBV19; cdr3_length: 15; cdr3_aa: CASTPRLDSGTEAFF
clone_size: -; v_call: TRBV5-1; cdr3_length: 14; cdr3_aa: CASSRTGANYGYTF
clone_size: large; v_call: TRBV20-1; cdr3_length: 15; cdr3_aa: CSALGGSVSYNEQFF
clone_size: -; v_call: TRBV20-1; cdr3_length: 14; cdr3_aa: CSATTGTGHYEQYF
clone_size: many; v_call: TRBV18; cdr3_length: 17; cdr3_aa: CASSPGSVWQGTGELFF
clone_size: large; v_call: TRBV9; cdr3_length: 15; cdr3_aa: CASSVRGDGTDTQYF
clone_size: few; v_call: TRBV29-1; cdr3_length: 14; cdr3_aa: CSVDGLAGVREQYF
clone_size: medium-sized; v_call: TRBV5-6; cdr3_length: 18; cdr3_aa: CASSLFGITSGRTDTQYF
clone_size: -; v_call: TRBV20-1; cdr3_length: 14; cdr3_aa: CSARETVGNSPLHF
clone_size: -; v_call: TRBV11-2; cdr3_length: 14; cdr3_aa: CASGLGGHAYEQYF
clone_size: -; v_call: TRBV4-3; cdr3_length: 16; cdr3_aa: CASSQGAGGPHDTQYF
clone_size: many; v_call: TRBV7-2; cdr3_length: 16; cdr3_aa: CASSSTGQGALGEQFF
clone_size: many; v_call: TRBV7-9; cdr3_length: 15; cdr3_aa: CASRGSQGARGELFF
clone_size: -; v_call: TRBV29-1; cdr3_length: 14; cdr3_aa: CSVELAAVRDTQYF